The 13 T cell receptor beta chains below all came from one sample that was sequenced in a study of blood T cell repertoires in COVID-19. Here immunoSEQ multiplex PCR was the method, and the copy in TCRdb shows in-frame clones only, minus some. The repertoire holds roughly 98,000 clones, with about 85% as singletons. Sequencing used peripheral blood. The receptors were sampled from a woman in her seventies with active or convalescent COVID-19.

The chain carries TRBV5-5 and TRBJ1-3; TRBD1 might be the D (5 bases). The CDR3 totals 15 residues. V was trimmed by 3 bases and J by 10 bases, leaving 20 bases between them. Per the germline V gene, CDR1 is SGHKS and CDR2 is YYEKEE (reference sequence). The CDR3 DNA follows: TGTGCCAGCAGCTCACGCGGGACGGTCGGTGATACCATATATTTT. It translates to CASSSRGTVGDTIYF. Complete variable domain (other parts from reference TRBV5-5 and TRBJ1-3): DAGVTQSPTHLIKTRGQQVTLRCSPISGHKSVSWYQQVLGQGPQFIFQYYEKEERGRGNFPDRFSARQFPNYSSELNVNALLLGDSALYLCASSSRGTVGDTIYFGEGSWLTVV.

V is TRBV4-3 and J is TRBJ1-1, with D possibly matching TRBD1 (6 bases). Trimming cost V 3 bases and J 6 bases, with 14 bases left between them. Germline lookup yields CDR1 LGHNA and CDR2 YSLEER. This CDR3 is built from 14 residues. CDR3 DNA sequence: TGCGCCAGCAGCCAGGTGAAGGGGGTCTCTGAAGCTTTCTTT. Translated, it gives CASSQVKGVSEAFF.

This rearrangement joins TRBV4-3 to TRBJ2-2; D unclear. This CDR3 contains 14 residues. The ends were cut back, 4 bases at V and 2 bases at J, with 8 bases in the middle. CDR1 LGHNA and CDR2 YSLEER come from the germline V gene. CDR3 in amino acids: CASSRYFNTGELFF. The CDR3 DNA follows: TGCGCCAGCAGCCGCTACTTCAACACCGGGGAGCTGTTTTTT.

The V call is TRBV3-1 (or the pseudogene TRBV3-2), the J call TRBJ2-5; TRBD2 aligns across 9 bases. Trimming removed 3 bases from V and 2 bases from J; junction bases left unmatched: 4. CDR1 and CDR2 (germline): LGHDT, YNNKEL (reference sequence). The CDR3 covers 15 residues. The CDR3 DNA follows: TGTGCCAGCAGCCACCGGACTAGCGCACAAGAGACCCAGTACTTC. Encoded protein: CASSHRTSAQETQYF.

This clone is a singleton in its sample. The chain couples TRBV7-2 to TRBJ2-1, with TRBD2 identical over 8 bases. CDR1 and CDR2 from the germline V gene are SGHTA and FQGNSA. The CDR3 runs to 18 residues. V lost 6 bases, J lost 0 bases, and 13 bases stayed unmatched. CDR3 protein: CASSPPPAGASSYNEQFF. The CDR3 DNA follows: TGTGCCAGCAGTCCCCCCCCAGCGGGGGCCAGCTCCTACAATGAGCAGTTCTTC.

The chain joins TRBV4-1 to TRBJ2-2; TRBD2 might be the D (6 bases). This CDR3 is built from 14 residues. Germline CDR1 MGHRA, CDR2 YSYEKL. V lost 4 bases to trimming and J lost 1 base, with 7 bases between them. The CDR3: CASSRGVNTGELFF. As DNA, the CDR3 is TGCGCCAGCAGCCGCGGGGTGAACACCGGGGAGCTGTTTTTT.

V gene TRBV7-9 combines with J gene TRBJ1-1; D unresolved. Germline assignment: CDR1 SEHNR and CDR2 FQNEAQ (reference sequence). The CDR3 has 14 residues. The ends were cut back, 5 bases at V and 5 bases at J, with 15 bases in the middle. CDR3 residues: CASSPLLTGTEAFF. In nucleotides, the CDR3 is TGTGCCAGCAGCCCCCTACTGACGGGGACTGAAGCTTTCTTT.

V is TRBV7-2 and J is TRBJ1-4; TRBD1 matches 11 bases. The CDR3 length is 15 residues. V shed 5 bases and J 4 bases; nucleotides not matched to a gene: 3. Germline loops: CDR1 SGHTA, CDR2 FQGNSA. This CDR3 is CASSRDRGGNEKLFF. The CDR3 DNA is TGTGCCAGCAGCCGGGACAGGGGGGGTAATGAAAAACTGTTTTTT.

The chain is built from TRBV9 and TRBJ2-3; tentatively, D is TRBD1 (5 bases). The CDR3 spans 15 residues. Per germline, CDR1 SGDLS and CDR2 YYNGEE. The ends were cut back, 0 bases at V and 2 bases at J, with 10 bases in the middle. CDR3 sequence (DNA): TGTGCCAGCAGCGTAGAAGGGGCCAACACAGATACGCAGTATTTT. Translating gives CASSVEGANTDTQYF.

The rearrangement links TRBV2 to TRBJ1-3; 7 bases are a match to TRBD1. This CDR3 is built from 15 residues. V lost 5 bases, J lost 1 base, and 5 bases stayed unmatched. The germline gives CDR1 SNHLY, CDR2 FYNNEI. CDR3 sequence (DNA): TGTGCCAGCAGTTACTCGACAGGGTCTGGAAACACCATATATTTT. Translation gives CASSYSTGSGNTIYF.

V gene TRBV2 combines with J gene TRBJ1-6; 8 bases fit TRBD1. The CDR3 has 16 residues. J gave up 6 bases and V 6 bases, and 10 bases lay outside the gene matches. CDR1 is SNHLY and CDR2 is FYNNEI in the germline V gene. The CDR3 protein is CASRGDRSPVNSPLHF. The CDR3 nucleotides read TGTGCCAGCAGGGGGGACAGGTCGCCTGTTAATTCACCCCTCCACTTT.

This chain connects TRBV6-6 to TRBJ2-1, with 9 bases matching TRBD2. V lost 6 bases and J lost 7; bases outside the gene matches: 10. CDR3 length: 15 amino acids. Per germline, CDR1 MNHNY and CDR2 SVGAGI (reference sequence). The DNA for the CDR3 is TGTGCCAGCAGCCCAGCTAGCGGGGTAAGAAATGAGCAGTTCTTC. Protein product: CASSPASGVRNEQFF.

V usage is TRBV5-1 and J usage is TRBJ1-5, with unresolved D. Trimming pared 0 bases from V and 4 bases from J, leaving 5 bases between. The CDR3 has 13 residues. CDR1 and CDR2 from the germline V gene are SGHRS and YFSETQ. CDR3 bases: TGCGCCAGCAGCTTGGTTCCTAATCAGCCCCAGCATTTT. It translates to CASSLVPNQPQHF.